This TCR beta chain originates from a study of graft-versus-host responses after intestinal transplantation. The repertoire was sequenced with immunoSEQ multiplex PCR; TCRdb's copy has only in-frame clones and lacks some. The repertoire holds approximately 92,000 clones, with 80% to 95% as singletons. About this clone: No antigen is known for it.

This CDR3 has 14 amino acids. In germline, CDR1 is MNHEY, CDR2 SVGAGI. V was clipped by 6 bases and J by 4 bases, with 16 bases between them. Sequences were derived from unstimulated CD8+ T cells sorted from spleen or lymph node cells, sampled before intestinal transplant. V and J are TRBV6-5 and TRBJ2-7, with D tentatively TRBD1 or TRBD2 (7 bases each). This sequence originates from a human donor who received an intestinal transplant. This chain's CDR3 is CASSPRGGSYEQYF. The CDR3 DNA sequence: TGTGCCAGCAGCCCCAGGGGGGGATCGTACGAGCAGTACTTC.